The 26 T cell receptor beta chains in this list originate from one sample, sequenced in a study of neurological immune-mediated disorders. The time point here: longitudinal time-point 1 (baseline). TCRdb re-analysed the 5' RACE reads in MiXCR, keeping a single row per CDR3 protein. The sample records about 57,000 distinct CDR3 sequences, about 10% being singletons. Sequencing was carried out using PBMCs. The receptors were sampled from a male donor with HTLV-1-associated myelopathy (HAM/TSP).

This clonotype was detected ten times or more. V gene TRBV7-6 combines with J gene TRBJ1-3, with D maybe TRBD1 (6 bases). Germline V gene lookup returns CDR1 SGHVS and CDR2 FNYEAQ. This CDR3 comprises 16 residues. The V end was cut by 0 bases, the J end by 0 bases, with 9 bases between. The CDR3 region is CASSLAQGISGNTIYF. The CDR3 coding sequence is TGTGCCAGCAGCTTAGCCCAGGGGATCTCTGGAAACACCATATATTTT. The full variable domain, completed using reference TRBV7-6 and TRBJ1-3, is GAGVSQSPRYKVTKRGQDVALRCDPISGHVSLYWYRQALGQGPEFLTYFNYEAQQDKSGLPNDRFSAERPEGSISTLTIQRTEQRDSAMYRCASSLAQGISGNTIYFGEGSWLTVV.

The gene calls are TRBV2 and TRBJ1-1, with TRBD1 as a possible D gene (6 bases). The V gene's germline CDR1 is SNHLY and CDR2 FYNNEI. Trimming cost V 8 bases and J 4 bases, with 17 bases left between them. The CDR3 covers 14 residues. CDR3 DNA: TGTGCCAGCGAAGACGTCAGGGGTATCACTGAAGCTTTCTTT. Translated, it gives CASEDVRGITEAFF.

This clonotype was detected many times. DNA for the CDR3: TGTGCCAGCAGCCTCAGGGGTCTAAGCGGGCGGGCCTACGAGCAGTACTTC. Its protein product is CASSLRGLSGRAYEQYF. The chain has TRBV11-2 and TRBJ2-7; D is tentatively TRBD1 or TRBD2 (6 bases each). With 5 bases removed from V and 2 bases from J, the gap between germline ends came to 22 bases. The CDR3 loop spans 17 amino acids. From germline, CDR1 is SGHAT and CDR2 FQNNGV.

Remarks on this clonotype: This could be a read error, since a much larger clone is one nucleotide away. The chain links TRBV2 to TRBJ1-1, with no clear D. Germline loops: CDR1 SNHLY, CDR2 FYNNEI. The CDR3 spans 13 residues. The CDR3 here is CSSSATANTEAFF. DNA for the CDR3: TGTTCCAGCAGTGCAACAGCGAACACTGAAGCTTTCTTT.

This clonotype was observed many times. The chain is built from TRBV11-3 and TRBJ2-5; 8 bases agree with TRBD2. There are 15 residues in the CDR3. CDR1 SGHNT and CDR2 YENEEA come from the germline V gene. The V segment lost 6 bases and the J segment 4 bases; nucleotides outside the gene matches: 10. The CDR3 bases are TGTGCCAGCAGTCTGCAACTAGCGGAGAGAGAGACCCAGTACTTC. This gives the protein CASSLQLAERETQYF.

This chain joins TRBV28 and TRBJ2-2; D is undetermined. The CDR3 has 12 amino acids. In germline, CDR1 is MDHEN, CDR2 SYDVKM. This chain's CDR3 is CIVSPNTGELFF. CDR3 coding DNA: TGTATCGTCTCTCCGAACACCGGGGAGCTGTTTTTT.

In its sample, this clonotype was seen many times. The J gene is TRBJ2-5, the V gene TRBV5-1; 8 nucleotides align to TRBD1. The J segment lost 1 base and the V segment lost 3 bases, leaving 5 bases of the junction unmatched. The CDR3 has 15 residues. Looked up from germline, CDR1 is SGHRS and CDR2 is YFSETQ. Written as DNA, the CDR3 is TGCGCCAGCAGCTCGATGACAGGGGCCCAAGAGACCCAGTACTTC. Its protein product is CASSSMTGAQETQYF. Full variable domain (remainder filled in from reference TRBV5-1 and TRBJ2-5): KAGVTQTPRYLIKTRGQQVTLSCSPISGHRSVSWYQQTPGQGLQFLFEYFSETQRNKGNFPGRFSGRQFSNSRSEMNVSTLELGDSALYLCASSSMTGAQETQYFGPGTRLLVL.

V usage is TRBV20-1 and J usage is TRBJ1-6, with D hard to call. The CDR3 consists of 15 residues. V lost 0 bases, J lost 10 bases, and 16 bases lay in between. From germline, CDR1 is DFQATT and CDR2 SNEGSKA (reference sequence). The CDR3 loop is CSAREVETGGSPLHF. CDR3 coding DNA: TGCAGTGCTAGAGAGGTCGAGACCGGCGGGTCACCCCTCCACTTT.

There are many counts of this clonotype. The chain recombines TRBV6-5 with TRBJ1-2, with TRBD1 matching 10 bases. The V segment lost 6 bases and the J segment 10 bases; nucleotides outside the gene matches: 8. This CDR3 comprises 13 residues. From germline, CDR1 is MNHEY and CDR2 SVGAGI. This CDR3 reads CASRGTGDFIYTF. The CDR3 region has the DNA TGTGCCAGCAGGGGGACAGGGGATTTCATCTACACCTTC.

The rearrangement uses TRBV19 and TRBJ2-1; D is perhaps TRBD1 (5 bases). Germline V gene lookup returns CDR1 LNHDA and CDR2 SQIVND (reference sequence). The CDR3 is made up of 15 amino acids. With 6 bases removed from V and 4 bases from J, the gap between germline ends came to 16 bases. Here the CDR3 DNA reads TGTGCCAGTAGCCTTGACAGCCAGTTATACAATGAGCAGTTCTTC. Its translation is CASSLDSQLYNEQFF.

This clonotype was counted many times. The genes are TRBV12-3 or TRBV12-4 and TRBJ1-5, with unresolved D. The V and J ends lost 3 bases and 3 bases respectively, with 6 bases between them. The CDR3 extends over 13 amino acids. The CDR3 DNA reads TGTGCCAGCAGTTTCAGTACCAATCAGCCCCAGCATTTT. Amino acids: CASSFSTNQPQHF.

This rearrangement joins TRBV5-1 to TRBJ2-7; D may correspond to TRBD1 or TRBD2 (5 bases each). V dropped 3 bases and J dropped 5 bases, with 12 bases sitting between them. The germline CDR1 and CDR2 sequences are SGHRS and YFSETQ. The CDR3 loop spans 13 amino acids. CDR3 bases: TGCGCCAGCAGCTACCGGGACCTCAACGAGCAGTACTTC. Residues: CASSYRDLNEQYF.

The sample holds many counts of this clonotype. The chain combines TRBV5-1 with TRBJ2-4, with TRBD1 as a possible D gene (6 bases). Germline V gives CDR1 SGHRS, CDR2 YFSETQ. CDR3 length: 15 amino acids. The V end was cut by 0 bases, the J end by 7 bases, with 14 bases between. CDR3 sequence: CASSLGTQGQNIQYF. In DNA, the CDR3 is TGCGCCAGCAGCTTGGGAACTCAGGGGCAGAACATTCAGTACTTC.

About this clonotype itself: Sequence at one end of the junction differs from germline and may be a read error. The J gene is TRBJ1-2, the V gene TRBV18, with 7 nucleotides matching TRBD1. Germline CDR1 is KGHSH and CDR2 is LQKENI. The CDR3 extends over 12 amino acids. CDR3 nucleotides: TGTGTCAGCTCACTACAGGGGAGTGGCTACACCTTC. Translating gives CVSSLQGSGYTF.

Ten or more counts support this clonotype. The gene calls are TRBV5-1 and TRBJ2-7; D remains unclear. The CDR3 loop spans 13 amino acids. Germline lookup yields CDR1 SGHRS and CDR2 YFSETQ. With 5 bases removed from V and 9 bases from J, the gap between germline ends came to 18 bases. This chain's CDR3 is CASRSTQDERQYF. CDR3 in DNA: TGCGCCAGCAGATCTACTCAGGATGAGCGGCAGTACTTC.

This clonotype was seen at least ten times. As DNA, the CDR3 is TGTGCCAGCAGCTTAGAACCCCGGGACGAGCAGTACTTC. It encodes CASSLEPRDEQYF. The gene calls are TRBV7-2 and TRBJ2-7; D remains unclear. The CDR3 extends over 13 amino acids. The V end was cut by 1 base, the J end by 5 bases, with 9 bases between. Germline values: CDR1 SGHTA, CDR2 FQGNSA.

The CDR3 nucleotides are TGTGCCAGCAGCCCCCTCAAGGGGCCCAGGCGCTACGAGCAGTACTTC. It encodes CASSPLKGPRRYEQYF. The chain links TRBV11-2 to TRBJ2-7, with D perhaps matching TRBD1 (5 bases). Germline-derived CDR1 and CDR2 are SGHAT and FQNNGV. V lost 5 bases and J 3 bases, leaving 20 bases between the germline ends. The CDR3 extends over 16 amino acids. The whole variable domain, filled in from reference TRBV11-2 and TRBJ2-7, reads EAGVAQSPRYKIIEKRQSVAFWCNPISGHATLYWYQQILGQGPKLLIQFQNNGVVDDSQLPKDRFSAERLKGVDSTLKIQPAKLEDSAVYLCASSPLKGPRRYEQYFGPGTRLTVT.

This clonotype has ten or more counts. The chain combines TRBV4-3 with TRBJ1-5; unclear D gene. Germline V lookup: CDR1 LGHNA, CDR2 YSLEER. The ends were cut back, 4 bases at V and 2 bases at J, with 12 bases in the middle. The CDR3 is 15 residues long. CDR3 amino acids: CASSPEWGGNQPQHF. For the CDR3, the DNA is TGCGCCAGCAGCCCCGAATGGGGTGGCAATCAGCCCCAGCATTTT.

This clonotype has at least ten counts. The rearrangement uses TRBV18 and TRBJ2-1, with 9 bases that match TRBD1. Looked up from germline, CDR1 is KGHSH and CDR2 is LQKENI. The CDR3 is 15 residues long. J lost 2 bases, V lost 7 bases, and 6 bases had no gene match. The DNA of the CDR3 is TGTGCCAGCTTCTTTAGACAGGGGGCCTACAATGAGCAGTTCTTC. Amino acid sequence: CASFFRQGAYNEQFF.

This clonotype was seen repeatedly, ten times or more. The chain is built from TRBV5-1 and TRBJ2-7; no reliable D call. Per germline, CDR1 SGHRS and CDR2 YFSETQ. V lost 1 base, J lost 2 bases, and 10 bases lay in between. The CDR3 has 14 amino acids. The CDR3 loop is CASSLFAGPYEQYF. The CDR3 nucleotides read TGCGCCAGCAGCTTGTTCGCAGGACCCTACGAGCAGTACTTC.

This clonotype was found many times. The gene calls are TRBV5-1 and TRBJ2-1, with 11 bases that match TRBD2. V was pared by 4 bases and J by 6 bases, with 6 bases of the junction left unmatched. The V gene's germline CDR1 is SGHRS and CDR2 YFSETQ. This CDR3 spans 15 amino acids. Written as DNA, the CDR3 is TGCGCCAGCAGCCCTCTAGCGGGGGGTTCCAATGAGCAGTTCTTC. Amino acid sequence: CASSPLAGGSNEQFF.

This clonotype was observed many times. The chain is built from TRBV5-6 and TRBJ1-6, with D possibly matching TRBD1 (5 bases). The V gene's germline CDR1 is SGHDT and CDR2 YYEEEE. CDR3 length: 14 residues. V was pared by 4 bases and J by 9 bases, with 14 bases between. As DNA, the CDR3 is TGTGCCAGCAGCCGTGAGGGGAGCGGTTCACCCCTCCACTTT. Translating gives CASSREGSGSPLHF.

This clonotype occurred many times. The chain links TRBV7-2 to TRBJ2-5; a possible D gene is TRBD2 (6 bases). The CDR3 has 13 residues. Germline CDR1 reads SGHTA; CDR2 reads FQGNSA. V was clipped by 1 base and J by 3 bases, with 6 bases between them. For the CDR3, the DNA is TGTGCCAGCAGCTTAGTAGCGGAAGAGACCCAGTACTTC. It is translated as CASSLVAEETQYF.

This clonotype was seen repeatedly, ten times or more. The chain recombines TRBV5-1 with TRBJ2-3; 8 positions match TRBD2. This CDR3 is 18 amino acids long. The J segment lost 0 bases and the V segment lost 1 base, leaving 10 bases of the junction unmatched. Per the germline V gene, CDR1 is SGHRS and CDR2 is YFSETQ. The CDR3 sequence: CASSLPPGSGVSTDTQYF. The CDR3 DNA is TGCGCCAGCAGCTTGCCCCCCGGTAGCGGGGTTAGCACAGATACGCAGTATTTT.

This clonotype showed up many times. V is TRBV3-1 and J is TRBJ2-7; 8 nucleotides match TRBD2. CDR1 is LGHDT and CDR2 is YNNKEL in the germline V gene (reference sequence). This CDR3 is 15 amino acids long. V shed 3 bases and J 5 bases; nucleotides not matched to a gene: 9. CDR3: CASSHRGGNFDEQYF. CDR3 coding DNA: TGTGCCAGCAGCCATCGGGGGGGGAATTTTGACGAGCAGTACTTC.

This clonotype was seen repeatedly, ten times or more. The chain carries TRBV11-3 and TRBJ2-1; no reliable D call. CDR3 length: 14 amino acids. Germline V CDR1 and CDR2: SGHNT, YENEEA. V was shortened by 4 bases and J by 1 base, with 8 bases between the two germline ends. CDR3: CASSSPGSYNEQFF. In DNA form, the CDR3 reads TGTGCCAGCAGCTCCCCGGGTTCCTACAATGAGCAGTTCTTC. The full variable domain, with the rest looked up from reference TRBV11-3 and TRBJ2-1, is EAGVVQSPRYKIIEKKQPVAFWCNPISGHNTLYWYLQNLGQGPELLIRYENEEAVDDSQLPKDRFSAERLKGVDSTLKIQPAELGDSAVYLCASSSPGSYNEQFFGPGTRLTVL.